A single sample is the source of the 8 T cell receptor beta chains below, sequenced in a study of regulatory T cells in long-lasting Graves disease (dated by TCRdb to the early 2020s). Per the publication, the time point label means: newly diagnosed GD, antithyroid drugs for less than 3 months. RNA was extracted from PBMCs in TRIzol for both TCR sequencing and RNA sequencing. The library was produced with multiplex PCR. For sequencing, an Illumina HiSeq 4000 was employed. TCR beta libraries were built with iRepertoire HTBI primers and Arm-PCR amplification of CDR3 regions. TCRdb reanalyzed the raw reads on its own, using fastp at Q25 for trimming and MiXCR for clone calling, and kept in-frame beta chains. Each entry merges the rows of one CDR3 protein and shows their most common DNA and genes. The sample data list 250,000 to 400,000 distinct CDR3 sequences, and 18% of these were observed just once. The ten largest clones capture less than 40% of the sample.

The source was peripheral blood mononuclear cells (PBMCs), collected at new diagnosis, from a patient treated with antithyroid drugs. The source is a female donor with Graves disease.

This clonotype occurred a few times. A much larger clone lies one base from this, so it may be a read error. Here the CDR3 omits its conserved ending phenylalanine or tryptophan, so a read error is the likely source. CDR3 sequence reads: CASDLKEQETQYL. CDR3 nucleotides: TGTGCCAGTGACCTCAAAGAACAAGAGACCCAGTACCTC. The chain uses TRBV6-1 and TRBJ2-5; unclear D gene. V gave up 9 bases and J gave up 2 bases, with 13 bases separating them. The CDR3 totals 13 residues. CDR1 is MNHNS and CDR2 is SASEGT in the germline V gene.

This clonotype was seen many times. The chain uses TRBV14 and TRBJ1-1; D gene ambiguous. The CDR3 is 15 amino acids. Trimming left V 5 bases short and J 0 bases short, with 13 bases between. In germline, CDR1 is SGHDN, CDR2 FVKESK. The CDR3 region is CASSEWLPLNTEAFF. CDR3 DNA: TGTGCCAGCAGCGAATGGCTCCCTTTGAACACTGAAGCTTTCTTT.

In this sample, this clonotype turned up many times. The chain links TRBV12-3 or TRBV12-4 to TRBJ2-1, with 7 bases matching TRBD2. This CDR3 has 15 residues. The J segment lost 6 bases and the V segment lost 3 bases, leaving 8 bases of the junction unmatched. This CDR3 reads CASSFRTRAPNEQFF. CDR3 DNA: TGTGCCAGCAGTTTCCGGACTAGGGCCCCCAATGAGCAGTTCTTC.

The V call is TRBV7-9, the J call TRBJ2-6, with D possibly being TRBD1 (5 bases). This CDR3 comprises 18 residues. The germline CDR1 and CDR2 sequences are SEHNR and FQNEAQ (reference sequence). V lost 1 base to trimming and J lost 0 bases, with 13 bases between them. The CDR3 coding sequence is TGTGCCAGCAGCTTAGTCCAGGGCCTCCTCTCTGGGGCCAACGTCCTGACTTTC. Amino acids: CASSLVQGLLSGANVLTF.

There are a few counts of this clonotype. This chain links TRBV20-1 with TRBJ2-1; maybe TRBD2 (6 bases). The CDR3 is 14 residues long. With 2 bases removed from V and 4 bases from J, the gap between germline ends came to 12 bases. CDR1 and CDR2 from the germline V gene are DFQATT and SNEGSKA (reference sequence). Here the CDR3 DNA reads TGCAGTGCTAGACCGGGACTGACTTACAATGAGCAGTTCTTC. Residues: CSARPGLTYNEQFF.

V is TRBV15 and J is TRBJ2-1; possibly TRBD2 for D (5 bases). CDR3 length equals 15 residues. V lost 4 bases, J lost 5 bases, and 15 bases lay in between. The germline V gene has CDR1 LNHNV and CDR2 YYDKDF (reference sequence). CDR3 DNA: TGTGCCACCAGCACTCTTGGCGGGCAACACAATGAGCAGTTCTTC. Its protein product is CATSTLGGQHNEQFF.

This clonotype was observed at least ten times. The chain couples TRBV6-1 to TRBJ2-3, with 7 nucleotides matching TRBD2. V was pared by 4 bases and J by 2 bases, with 9 bases of the junction left unmatched. This CDR3 is 16 amino acids long. Germline lookup yields CDR1 MNHNS and CDR2 SASEGT. CDR3 region: CASSALGLAVTDTQYF. For the CDR3, the DNA is TGTGCCAGCAGTGCACTGGGTCTAGCGGTCACAGATACGCAGTATTTT.

This clonotype was counted a few times. The chain recombines TRBV19 with TRBJ2-4; no reliable D call. CDR1 and CDR2 (germline): LNHDA, SQIVND (reference sequence). This CDR3 comprises 14 residues. V gave up 9 bases and J gave up 7 bases, with 19 bases separating them. CDR3 sequence reads: CASGRALGVNIQYF. CDR3 nucleotides: TGTGCCAGCGGCCGAGCCCTTGGGGTGAACATTCAGTACTTC.